One and the same sample provided the 10 T cell receptor beta chains below, sequenced in a study of blood T cell repertoires in COVID-19. Assay: immunoSEQ multiplex PCR; the TCRdb copy retains only in-frame clones and omits some. The data contain roughly 200,000 clones, roughly 88% of them singletons. Sequenced: peripheral blood. The receptors come from a man aged 40-49 years with acute or convalescent COVID-19.

The rearrangement links TRBV19 to TRBJ1-4; 10 bases are shared with TRBD1. V lost 4 bases to trimming and J lost 6 bases; unmatched junction nucleotides: 2. Per the germline V gene, CDR1 is LNHDA and CDR2 is SQIVND (reference sequence). The CDR3 length is 14 residues. For the CDR3, the DNA is TGTGCCAGTAGTACCGGGACAGGGGATGAAAAACTGTTTTTT. Translating it yields CASSTGTGDEKLFF. The full variable domain, with the rest looked up from reference TRBV19 and TRBJ1-4, is DGGITQSPKYLFRKEGQNVTLSCEQNLNHDAMYWYRQDPGQGLRLIYYSQIVNDFQKGDIAEGYSVSREKKESFPLTVTSAQKNPTAFYLCASSTGTGDEKLFFGSGTQLSVL.

This clone has just one count. V and J are TRBV7-2 and TRBJ2-2; no clear D. Germline values: CDR1 SGHTA, CDR2 FQGNSA. CDR3 length: 14 amino acids. The V end lost 0 bases, the J end lost 0 bases, and 2 bases lay between the germline ends. The CDR3 region has the DNA TGTGCCAGCAGCTTAGCCACGAACACCGGGGAGCTGTTTTTT. Its translation is CASSLATNTGELFF.

DNA of the CDR3: TGTGCCAGCAGCGTAGAGGCAGGGGAGAGCTACGAGCAGTACTTC. Amino acid sequence: CASSVEAGESYEQYF. This chain connects TRBV9 to TRBJ2-7, with D tentatively TRBD1 (6 bases). Trimming left V 0 bases short and J 3 bases short, with 13 bases between. Germline V gene sequence: CDR1 SGDLS, CDR2 YYNGEE. CDR3 length equals 15 residues.

The V and J genes are TRBV7-3 and TRBJ2-1; 7 bases are a match to TRBD1. The CDR3 is made up of 14 amino acids. From germline, CDR1 is SGHTA and CDR2 FQGTGA. After removal of 2 bases from V and 6 bases from J, the junction contained 4 bases not matched to a gene. CDR3 DNA: TGTGCCAGCAGCTTAGGACAGGCCGGCAATGAGCAGTTCTTC. Residues: CASSLGQAGNEQFF.

V and J are TRBV14 and TRBJ1-2; 8 bases map to TRBD1. Losses at the gene ends were 4 bases for V and 7 bases for J; bases not matched to a gene: 5. The CDR3 is made up of 13 amino acids. Germline V gene data show CDR1 as SGHDN and CDR2 as FVKESK. This chain's CDR3 is CASSLTGETGYTF. CDR3 sequence (DNA): TGTGCCAGCAGCCTGACAGGGGAGACTGGCTACACCTTC.

The V and J genes are TRBV11-2 and TRBJ1-2, with a possible D match to TRBD1 (6 bases). The CDR3 is made up of 16 amino acids. V was shortened by 4 bases and J by 4 bases, with 19 bases between the two germline ends. Germline CDR1 SGHAT, CDR2 FQNNGV. CDR3: CASSSPILQGSYGYTF. As DNA, the CDR3 is TGTGCCAGCAGCTCGCCTATTTTACAGGGAAGCTATGGCTACACCTTC.

J is TRBJ2-7 and V is TRBV5-6, with 9 bases aligning to TRBD2. The CDR3 is 15 residues long. In germline, CDR1 is SGHDT, CDR2 YYEEEE. Trimming cost V 2 bases and J 3 bases; bases outside gene matches: 6. CDR3 amino acids: CASSLDSGRFYEQYF. The CDR3 region has the DNA TGTGCCAGCAGCTTAGATAGCGGGAGATTCTACGAGCAGTACTTC.

This sequence joins TRBV28 and TRBJ2-5, with 11 bases that match TRBD1. Germline lookup yields CDR1 MDHEN and CDR2 SYDVKM. V shed 5 bases, J shed 3 bases, and the junction held 8 bases outside the gene matches. The CDR3 runs 16 residues. CDR3 bases: TGTGCCAGCAGTCCATCGGGACAGGGGGGTGAAGAGACCCAGTACTTC. As protein: CASSPSGQGGEETQYF.

In nucleotides, the CDR3 is TGTGCCAGCAGCTTCCAGAGCACAGATACGCAGTATTTT. Protein product: CASSFQSTDTQYF. This chain connects TRBV7-8 to TRBJ2-3; D gene ambiguous. CDR3 size: 13 residues. The V and J ends lost 3 bases and 0 bases respectively, with 4 bases between them. Germline V lookup: CDR1 SGHVS, CDR2 FQNEAQ.

The CDR3 protein is CASSWDFLSTDTQYF. The CDR3 DNA reads TGTGCCAGCAGCTGGGACTTTTTAAGCACAGATACGCAGTATTTT. The chain employs TRBV5-4 and TRBJ2-3; perhaps TRBD2 as D (6 bases). The V end lost 3 bases, the J end lost 0 bases, and 11 bases lay between the germline ends. The CDR3 is 15 amino acids. In germline, CDR1 is SGHNT, CDR2 YYREEE (reference sequence). Complete variable domain (other parts from reference TRBV5-4 and TRBJ2-3): ETGVTQSPTHLIKTRGQQVTLRCSSQSGHNTVSWYQQALGQGPQFIFQYYREEENGRGNFPPRFSGLQFPNYSSELNVNALELDDSALYLCASSWDFLSTDTQYFGPGTRLTVL.